These 10 T cell receptor beta chains came from one sample sequenced in a study of blood T cell repertoires in COVID-19. Here immunoSEQ multiplex PCR was the method, and the copy in TCRdb shows in-frame clones only, minus some. The sample has around 270,000 clones, approximately 88% seen once. Sequencing was done on a sample of PBMCs or T cells enriched from blood (not recorded which). These receptors all come from a woman in her forties who had been exposed to COVID-19.

V usage is TRBV4-1 and J usage is TRBJ2-3; weak D call: TRBD2 (6 bases). Germline CDR1 MGHRA, CDR2 YSYEKL. V lost 3 bases to trimming and J lost 3 bases, with 13 bases between them. This CDR3 contains 15 residues. CDR3: CASSQAGTLTDTQYF. CDR3 bases: TGCGCCAGCAGCCAGGCCGGGACTTTGACAGATACGCAGTATTTT.

The chain couples TRBV4-1 to TRBJ2-7, with 10 nucleotides matching TRBD2. In germline, CDR1 is MGHRA, CDR2 YSYEKL. The V segment lost 0 bases and the J segment 4 bases; nucleotides outside the gene matches: 6. This CDR3 is 16 amino acids long. The CDR3 spells CASSQENLAGAYEQYV. The CDR3 DNA is TGCGCCAGCAGCCAAGAGAACCTAGCGGGGGCATACGAGCAGTACGTC.

The chain carries TRBV7-2 and TRBJ2-3, with 9 nucleotides matching TRBD2. This CDR3 has 16 amino acids. With 5 bases clipped from V and 6 bases from J, the junction kept 12 bases outside the gene matches. Germline V gene data show CDR1 as SGHTA and CDR2 as FQGNSA. CDR3 sequence (DNA): TGTGCCAGCAGCCATCAGGCGCGGGGGGGGAGGGATACGCAGTATTTT. Amino acid sequence: CASSHQARGGRDTQYF.

This rearrangement joins TRBV10-3 to TRBJ2-2, with D maybe TRBD2 (5 bases). This CDR3 comprises 14 residues. Deletions cut 6 bases from V and 7 bases from J, with 15 bases between. The germline CDR1 and CDR2 sequences are ENHRY and SYGVKD. The CDR3 loop reads CAIRGVSVDGELFF. CDR3 bases: TGTGCCATCAGGGGAGTCTCGGTAGACGGGGAGCTGTTTTTT.

V and J are TRBV10-3 and TRBJ2-1; 13 nucleotides match TRBD2. Germline CDR1 ENHRY, CDR2 SYGVKD. The length of the CDR3 is 17 residues. V was pared by 3 bases and J by 5 bases, with 7 bases of the junction left unmatched. DNA for the CDR3: TGTGCCATCAGTGATCGACCCGGGACTAGCGGGAACAATGAGCAGTTCTTC. It codes for CAISDRPGTSGNNEQFF.

The chain joins TRBV7-9 to TRBJ1-1; D gene unclear. There are 13 residues in the CDR3. V shed 1 base and J shed 9 bases, with 12 bases lying between them. The germline V gene has CDR1 SEHNR and CDR2 FQNEAQ (reference sequence). Here the CDR3 reads CASSLVRGFQAFF. The CDR3 DNA reads TGTGCCAGCAGCTTAGTGCGGGGATTCCAAGCTTTCTTT.

The chain recombines TRBV6-5 with TRBJ1-6; possibly TRBD1 for D (5 bases). Between the trimmed V and J ends, which lost 2 bases and 6 bases, there was a span of 14 bases. This CDR3 contains 16 residues. Germline CDR1 is MNHEY and CDR2 is SVGAGI. The CDR3 nucleotides are TGTGCCAGCAGTTACCGCCCCCGGCAGGGTAATTCACCCCTCCACTTT. Its protein is CASSYRPRQGNSPLHF.

The rearrangement links TRBV10-3 to TRBJ2-5; tentative D call: TRBD1 (5 bases). Germline CDR1 and CDR2: ENHRY and SYGVKD. The V end lost 3 bases, the J end lost 4 bases, and 18 bases lay between the germline ends. The CDR3 runs to 16 residues. CDR3 coding DNA: TGTGCCATCAGTGAAGGGGTAGGGGCGCCCCGAGAGACCCAGTACTTC. It encodes CAISEGVGAPRETQYF.

There are a few counts of this clone. J is TRBJ2-2 and V is TRBV5-5; 7 bases align to TRBD2. Germline lookup yields CDR1 SGHKS and CDR2 YYEKEE (reference sequence). The length of the CDR3 is 16 residues. Trimming took 0 bases from V and 3 from J; bases not matched to a gene: 5. The DNA for the CDR3 is TGTGCCAGCAGCTTGGGGCCGGGACTACACACCGGGGAGCTGTTTTTT. Protein: CASSLGPGLHTGELFF.

In its sample, this clone was seen a few times. This sequence joins TRBV30 and TRBJ2-5; 7 nucleotides align to TRBD2. V dropped 5 bases and J dropped 7; count of bases not matched to a gene: 13. The CDR3 is 14 residues long. Germline V gives CDR1 GTSNPN, CDR2 SVGIG (reference sequence). Written as DNA, the CDR3 is TGTGCCTGGGGGCTAGCGGCGGAGGTCGGGACCCAGTACTTC. This sequence encodes CAWGLAAEVGTQYF.